This TCR beta chain appears in the sequencing data of a study of CD8+ T cells in alopecia areata. Points from the study as a whole: It was less clear whether patients shared TCRs than it was in mice, possibly because of HLA.

Collection of lesional scalp punch biopsies and peripheral blood was performed in alopecia areata patients. PBMCs yielded sorted CD4+ and CD8+ T cells. RNA extraction was followed by reverse transcription into cDNA, which acted as the sequencing template. Method: immunoSEQ multiplex PCR; TCRdb's copy keeps in-frame clones and lacks some. Found here are 100,000 to 150,000 clones, 58% of them singletons; the top ten hold 4.5%. This clone was recorded only once. Its specificity is unknown. This CDR3 spans 14 amino acids. Germline V gene data show CDR1 as LNHNV and CDR2 as YYDKDF (reference sequence). V lost 1 base and J 3 bases, leaving 10 bases between the germline ends.

This receptor was obtained from a human donor with alopecia areata. The gene calls are TRBV15 and TRBJ2-7; D is undetermined. Source: CD4+ T cells sorted from blood, taken at week 0. CDR3 sequence reads: CATSRATSNYEQYF. In nucleotides, the CDR3 is TGTGCCACCAGCAGAGCGACCAGTAACTACGAGCAGTACTTC.